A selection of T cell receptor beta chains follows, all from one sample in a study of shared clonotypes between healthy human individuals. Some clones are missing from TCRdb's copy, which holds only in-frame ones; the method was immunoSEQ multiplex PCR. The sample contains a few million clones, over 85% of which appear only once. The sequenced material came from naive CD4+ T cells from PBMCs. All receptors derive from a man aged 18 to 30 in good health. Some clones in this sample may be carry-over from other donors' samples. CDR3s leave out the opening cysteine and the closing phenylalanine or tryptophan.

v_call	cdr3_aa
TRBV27	ASSLLRADTQY
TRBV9	ASSVARRLGTEAF
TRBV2	ASGGVRAGAQY
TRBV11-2	ASSPPSAGGNTGELF
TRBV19	AREGDRGSNSYNEQF
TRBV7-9	ASSFLGGQSTDTQY
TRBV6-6	ASSYSWNTEAF
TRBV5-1	ASSLSGFEETQY
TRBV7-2	ASSLVVGQSQF
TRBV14	ASSPQGRGEQF
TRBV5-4	ASSSSRDRPLYNEQF
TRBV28	ASHGVTEAF
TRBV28	ASRTNDPGVGWNEQF
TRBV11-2	ASSLGWGSNTGELF
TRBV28	ASSLVTRANYGYT
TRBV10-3	AISETGDEQY